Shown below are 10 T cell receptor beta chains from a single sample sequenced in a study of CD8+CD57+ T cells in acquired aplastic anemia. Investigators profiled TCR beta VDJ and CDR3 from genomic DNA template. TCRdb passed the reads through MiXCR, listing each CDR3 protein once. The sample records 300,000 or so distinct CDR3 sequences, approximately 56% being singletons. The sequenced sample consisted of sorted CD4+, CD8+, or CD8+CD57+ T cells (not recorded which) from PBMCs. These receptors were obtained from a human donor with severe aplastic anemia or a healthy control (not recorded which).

The CDR3 sequence: CSARDIRGGGYEQYF. CDR3 nucleotide sequence: TGCAGTGCTAGAGATATAAGGGGGGGGGGTTACGAGCAGTACTTC. This rearrangement joins TRBV20-1 to TRBJ2-7; D may be TRBD2 (7 bases). Germline lookup yields CDR1 DFQATT and CDR2 SNEGSKA (reference sequence). This CDR3 is 15 amino acids long. Trimming cost V 0 bases and J 4 bases, with 16 bases left between them.

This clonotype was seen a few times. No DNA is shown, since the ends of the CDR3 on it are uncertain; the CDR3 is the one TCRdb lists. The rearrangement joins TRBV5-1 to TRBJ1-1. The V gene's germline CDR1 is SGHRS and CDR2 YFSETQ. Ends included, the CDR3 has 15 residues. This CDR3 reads CASSFGAGRYTEAFF.

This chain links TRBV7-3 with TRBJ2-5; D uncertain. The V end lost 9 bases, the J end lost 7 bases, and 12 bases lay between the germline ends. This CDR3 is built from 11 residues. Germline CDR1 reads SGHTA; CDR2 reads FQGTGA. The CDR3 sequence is CASSVIGTQYF. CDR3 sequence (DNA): TGTGCCAGTAGTGTTATCGGGACCCAGTACTTC. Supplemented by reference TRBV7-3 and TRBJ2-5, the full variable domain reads GAGVSQTPSNKVTEKGKYVELRCDPISGHTALYWYRQSLGQGPEFLIYFQGTGAADDSGLPNDRFFAVRPEGSVSTLKIQRTERGDSAVYLCASSVIGTQYFGPGTRLLVL.

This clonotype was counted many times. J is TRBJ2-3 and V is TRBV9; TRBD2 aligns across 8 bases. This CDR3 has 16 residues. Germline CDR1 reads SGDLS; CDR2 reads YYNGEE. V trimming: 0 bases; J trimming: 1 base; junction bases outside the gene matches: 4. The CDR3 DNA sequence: TGTGCCAGCAGCGTAGCAGCGGGGGAAGGCACAGATACGCAGTATTTT. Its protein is CASSVAAGEGTDTQYF.

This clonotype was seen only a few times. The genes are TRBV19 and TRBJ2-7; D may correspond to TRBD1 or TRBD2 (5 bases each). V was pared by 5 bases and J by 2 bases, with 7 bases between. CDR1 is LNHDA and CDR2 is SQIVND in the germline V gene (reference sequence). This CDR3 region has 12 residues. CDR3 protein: CASSQGPYEQYF. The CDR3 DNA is TGTGCCAGTAGTCAGGGACCCTACGAGCAGTACTTC. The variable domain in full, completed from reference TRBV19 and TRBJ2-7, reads DGGITQSPKYLFRKEGQNVTLSCEQNLNHDAMYWYRQDPGQGLRLIYYSQIVNDFQKGDIAEGYSVSREKKESFPLTVTSAQKNPTAFYLCASSQGPYEQYFGPGTRLTVT.

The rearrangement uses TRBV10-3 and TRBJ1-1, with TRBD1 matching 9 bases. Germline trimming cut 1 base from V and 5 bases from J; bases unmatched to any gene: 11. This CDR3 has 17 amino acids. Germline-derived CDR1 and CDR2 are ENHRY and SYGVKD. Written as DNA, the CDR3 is TGTGCCATCAGTGAGTTTTCGTACACAGGGGGCGGGACTGAAGCTTTCTTT. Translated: CAISEFSYTGGGTEAFF.

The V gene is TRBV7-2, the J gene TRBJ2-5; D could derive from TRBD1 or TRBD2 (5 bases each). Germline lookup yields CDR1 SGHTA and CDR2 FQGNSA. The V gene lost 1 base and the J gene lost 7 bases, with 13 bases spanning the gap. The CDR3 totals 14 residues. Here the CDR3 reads CASSLGLQVTTQYF. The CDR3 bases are TGTGCCAGCAGCTTAGGACTACAGGTTACGACCCAGTACTTC.

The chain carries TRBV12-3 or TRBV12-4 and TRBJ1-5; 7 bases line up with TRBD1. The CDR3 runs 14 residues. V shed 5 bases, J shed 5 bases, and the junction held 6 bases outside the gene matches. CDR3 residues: CASSRTGPDQPQHF. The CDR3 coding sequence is TGTGCCAGCAGTCGGACAGGCCCGGATCAGCCCCAGCATTTT.

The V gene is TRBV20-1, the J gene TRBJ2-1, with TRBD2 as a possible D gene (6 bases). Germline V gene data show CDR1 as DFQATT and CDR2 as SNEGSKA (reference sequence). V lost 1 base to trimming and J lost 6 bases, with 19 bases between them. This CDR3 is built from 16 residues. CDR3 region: CSARGRRDSSGNEQFF. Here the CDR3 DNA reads TGCAGTGCTAGAGGGAGGCGGGATTCCTCAGGCAATGAGCAGTTCTTC.

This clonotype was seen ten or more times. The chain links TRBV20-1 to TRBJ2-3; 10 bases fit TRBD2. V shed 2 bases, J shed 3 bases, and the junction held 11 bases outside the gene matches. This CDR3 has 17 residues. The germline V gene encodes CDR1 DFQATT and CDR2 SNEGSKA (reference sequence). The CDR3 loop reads CSARSPSGGPITDTQYF. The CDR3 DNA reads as TGCAGTGCTAGATCGCCTAGCGGGGGTCCAATTACAGATACGCAGTATTTT.